This T cell receptor (beta chain) stems from a study of shared T cell receptors in the human thymus. Assay used: immunoSEQ multiplex PCR; TCRdb lists only in-frame clones, some missing. Among around 730,000 clones listed, roughly 88% were seen once. Per germline, CDR1 KGHSH and CDR2 LQKENI. The CDR3 length is 18 residues. Deletions cut 1 base from V and 1 base from J, with 19 bases between. This clone was seen a handful of times. In addition, the sample was reused for a study of human thymus T cells. That paper adds: From resections taken during corrective heart surgery, the thymus tissue was obtained. Among thymic and blood repertoires, usage of V and J genes appeared biased.

Sequenced material: thymocytes. This rearrangement joins TRBV18 to TRBJ1-2, with D unresolved. The sequence was collected from a girl under three years old with a congenital heart defect. In nucleotides, the CDR3 is TGTGCCAGCTCACCACGGCTCACTACCTTCCCTTTTAACTATGGCTACACCTTC. Its protein product is CASSPRLTTFPFNYGYTF.